These T cell receptor beta chains were read from a single sample in a study of radiation and T cells in renal cell carcinoma. Clones were sequenced by immunoSEQ multiplex PCR, and TCRdb holds only the in-frame ones, with some missing. The data show around 13,000 clones, with 33% seen just once and roughly 15% held by the top ten. The starting material was tumor tissue, obtained from a patient whose treatment included radiotherapy and nephrectomy. Receptors originate from a man in his fifties or sixties with renal cell carcinoma. Both conserved end residues are part of each CDR3. A D gene is named only where the DNA matches it firmly. Clone size is shown for a subset of rows, as once, few, many or a class of expanded clone.

CDR3aa	CDR3nt	v_gene	j_gene	d_gene	abundance
CATSREQGVTAFF	TGTGCCACCAGCAGAGAACAGGGGGTAACTGCTTTCTTT	TRBV15	TRBJ1-1	TRBD1	NA
CASSTPNSPLHF	TGTGCCAGCAGCACCCCGAATTCACCCCTCCACTTT	TRBV7-2	TRBJ1-6	NA	NA
CASSLSVHEQFF	TGTGCCAGCAGCCTTAGCGTCCATGAGCAGTTCTTC	TRBV7-9	TRBJ2-1	NA	NA
CASSFLLAGQETQYF	TGTGCCAGCAGCTTCTTACTAGCGGGCCAAGAGACCCAGTACTTC	TRBV7-9	TRBJ2-5	TRBD2	NA
CASSLPEGADTQYF	TGTGCCAGCAGCTTACCCGAGGGGGCCGATACGCAGTATTTT	TRBV7-2	TRBJ2-3	TRBD1	NA
CASSSPGQGGGNIQYF	TGTGCCAGCAGTTCCCCCGGACAGGGGGGAGGAAACATTCAGTACTTC	TRBV27	TRBJ2-4	TRBD1	few
CASSQDSGGRSDTQYF	TGCGCCAGCAGCCAAGATTCGGGGGGGCGGTCAGATACGCAGTATTTT	TRBV4-1	TRBJ2-3	TRBD2	NA
CASSRVASGNTIYF	TGTGCCAGCAGCCGCGTGGCCAGCGGAAACACCATATATTTT	TRBV7-2	TRBJ1-3	NA	NA
CASSLSGEGYNEQFF	TGCGCCAGCAGCTTGAGCGGAGAGGGATACAATGAGCAGTTCTTC	TRBV5-1	TRBJ2-1	NA	NA
CASTRGPGSTEAFF	TGTGCCAGTACACGGGGGCCAGGGAGTACTGAAGCTTTCTTT	TRBV19	TRBJ1-1	NA	NA
CAWSVGLAGVRNEQFF	TGTGCCTGGAGTGTCGGACTAGCGGGAGTTCGTAATGAGCAGTTCTTC	TRBV30	TRBJ2-1	TRBD2	few
CASSVGVPGGTNEQFF	TGTGCCAGCAGCGTAGGCGTTCCGGGGGGAACCAATGAGCAGTTCTTC	TRBV9	TRBJ2-1	TRBD2	NA
CAYQYRDYEQYF	TGTGCCTATCAATACAGGGACTACGAGCAGTACTTC	TRBV2	TRBJ2-7	NA	few
CASSDPDGANYGYTF	TGTGCCAGCAGCGACCCCGACGGAGCTAACTATGGCTACACCTTC	TRBV9	TRBJ1-2	NA	NA
CASSAESSAFF	TGTGCCAGCAGCGCAGAGTCGTCAGCTTTCTTT	TRBV5-6	TRBJ1-1	NA	NA
CATKWGSKETQYF	TGTGCCACCAAGTGGGGGAGTAAGGAGACCCAGTACTTC	TRBV2	TRBJ2-5	NA	few
CASSLVGRGYEKLFF	TGTGCCAGCAGCTTAGTCGGCAGGGGGTATGAAAAACTGTTTTTT	TRBV7-8	TRBJ1-4	TRBD1	NA
CASSSQGNTIYF	TGTGCCAGCAGTTCCCAGGGAAACACCATATATTTT	TRBV7-2	TRBJ1-3	NA	few
CSAIKAEAFF	TGCAGCGCGATCAAGGCTGAAGCTTTCTTT	TRBV29-1	TRBJ1-1	NA	NA
CASSGGPPSYEQYF	TGTGCCAGCAGCGGGGGTCCCCCTTCCTACGAGCAGTACTTC	TRBV9	TRBJ2-7	NA	few
CASSLGRNEQFF	TGTGCCAGCAGCTTAGGGAGAAATGAGCAGTTCTTC	TRBV7-8	TRBJ2-1	NA	medium-sized
CASSLDAEDYGYTF	TGTGCCAGCAGCCTGGACGCTGAGGACTATGGCTACACCTTC	TRBV7-8	TRBJ1-2	NA	NA
CAWETAFEAFF	TGTGCCTGGGAGACCGCTTTTGAAGCTTTCTTT	TRBV30	TRBJ1-1	NA	NA
CASSPPGLAAKETQYF	TGTGCCAGCTCACCACCGGGACTAGCGGCCAAAGAGACCCAGTACTTC	TRBV18	TRBJ2-5	TRBD2	few
CASSLYNGPPNEKLFF	TGTGCCAGCAGTTTATATAACGGGCCACCCAATGAAAAACTGTTTTTT	TRBV27	TRBJ1-4	NA	medium-sized
CASSLGYYTGELFF	TGTGCCAGCAGCCTGGGGTACTACACCGGGGAGCTGTTTTTT	TRBV7-2	TRBJ2-2	NA	few
CAIQQGAHEQFF	TGTGCCATCCAACAGGGAGCGCATGAGCAGTTCTTC	TRBV10-3	TRBJ2-1	NA	medium-sized
CSVVENRAPGEQYF	TGCAGCGTTGTTGAAAACAGGGCCCCGGGCGAGCAGTACTTC	TRBV29-1	TRBJ2-7	NA	NA
CASMEGRYSYEQYF	TGTGCCAGTATGGAGGGACGATACTCCTACGAGCAGTACTTC	TRBV19	TRBJ2-7	NA	few
CASLRDSGANVLTF	TGTGCCAGCTTAAGAGACTCTGGGGCCAACGTCCTGACTTTC	TRBV5-5	TRBJ2-6	NA	NA
CASSLDIRGDEQFF	TGTGCCAGCAGCTTGGATATTCGAGGGGATGAGCAGTTCTTC	TRBV7-9	TRBJ2-1	NA	few
CAWSGASGGSVETQYF	TGTGCCTGGAGTGGGGCTAGCGGGGGGAGTGTTGAGACCCAGTACTTC	TRBV30	TRBJ2-5	TRBD2	NA
CASSPILENTEAFF	TGTGCCAGCAGCCCTATTCTGGAGAACACTGAAGCTTTCTTT	TRBV27	TRBJ1-1	NA	NA
CASSMGTVPKEQYF	TGTGCCAGTAGTATGGGGACCGTACCGAAGGAGCAGTACTTC	TRBV19	TRBJ2-7	NA	few
CASSLGAANTEAFF	TGCGCCAGCAGCTTGGGGGCGGCGAACACTGAAGCTTTCTTT	TRBV5-1	TRBJ1-1	NA	NA
CASSSTSYNEQFF	TGTGCCAGCAGCTCGACTTCCTACAATGAGCAGTTCTTC	TRBV27	TRBJ2-1	NA	medium-sized
CASSLADFRVTGKYF	TGTGCCAGCAGCTTGGCGGATTTCCGGGTCACAGGAAAGTACTTC	TRBV5-6	TRBJ2-7	NA	NA
CASSRGTAYGYTF	TGTGCCAGCAGCCGCGGGACAGCCTATGGCTACACCTTC	TRBV7-9	TRBJ1-2	TRBD1	NA
CASSYGQGLLDTEAFF	TGCGCCAGCAGCTACGGACAGGGTTTATTGGACACTGAAGCTTTCTTT	TRBV5-1	TRBJ1-1	TRBD1	NA
CASSLGLGANYGYTF	TGTGCCAGCAGCTTGGGTTTAGGGGCTAACTATGGCTACACCTTC	TRBV5-5	TRBJ1-2	NA	NA
CASSKVRAARGYTF	TGTGCCAGCAGCAAAGTTAGGGCAGCTCGGGGCTACACCTTC	TRBV7-2	TRBJ1-2	NA	medium-sized
CASSITTGSYSNQPQHF	TGTGCCAGTAGTATAACTACAGGGTCCTATAGCAATCAGCCCCAGCATTTT	TRBV19	TRBJ1-5	NA	few
CSAEHFDEQYF	TGCAGTGCCGAGCATTTCGACGAGCAGTACTTC	TRBV20-1	TRBJ2-7	NA	NA
CASSLEYRQFF	TGCGCCAGCAGCTTGGAATACCGGCAGTTCTTC	TRBV5-1	TRBJ2-1	NA	few
CAWSADRATQYF	TGTGCCTGGAGCGCGGACAGGGCGACCCAGTACTTC	TRBV30	TRBJ2-5	TRBD1	few
CASSHGGQVAFF	TGTGCCAGCAGCCACGGGGGGCAAGTTGCTTTCTTT	TRBV14	TRBJ1-1	NA	NA
CASSDTRGTDTQYF	TGTGCCAGCAGTGACACCCGGGGAACAGATACGCAGTATTTT	TRBV6-4	TRBJ2-3	NA	few
CASSPQGTGVGYTF	TGTGCCAGCTCACCACAAGGGACAGGGGTCGGCTACACCTTC	TRBV18	TRBJ1-2	TRBD1	medium-sized
CASSVGDNNSPLHF	TGTGCCAGCAGCGTTGGGGACAATAATTCACCCCTCCACTTT	TRBV9	TRBJ1-6	NA	NA
CASGGAGPRTQYF	TGTGCCAGCGGGGGGGCCGGTCCCCGTACGCAGTATTTT	TRBV9	TRBJ2-3	NA	NA
CSVEEAGLHYGYTF	TGCAGCGTTGAAGAGGCAGGGCTACACTATGGCTACACCTTC	TRBV29-1	TRBJ1-2	NA	NA
CASTLPASLNTEAFF	TGTGCCAGCACCCTCCCAGCATCATTGAACACTGAAGCTTTCTTT	TRBV2	TRBJ1-1	NA	few
CASSFTGELFF	TGTGCCAGCAGCTTCACCGGGGAGCTGTTTTTT	TRBV7-9	TRBJ2-2	NA	many
CSATPHNEQFF	TGCAGTGCTACCCCCCACAATGAGCAGTTCTTC	TRBV20-1	TRBJ2-1	NA	NA